The 25 T cell receptor beta chains below all came from one sample that was sequenced in a study of cytomegalovirus exposure and HLA in healthy donors. Vbeta (60) and Jbeta (13) primers were used in the PCR. TCRdb keeps only in-frame clones here, not all; method: immunoSEQ multiplex PCR. Listed are approximately 58,000 clones; 5% to 5.5% falls within the top ten. The sequencing sample was made of PBMCs. The receptors come from a man aged 30 to 39 in good health and CMV-seropositive.

J is TRBJ1-1 and V is TRBV6-1, with D perhaps TRBD1 (5 bases). Germline CDR1 MNHNS, CDR2 SASEGT. This CDR3 contains 15 residues. V shed 0 bases and J shed 1 base, with 9 bases lying between them. The CDR3 sequence is CASSEAAGWNTEAFF. For the CDR3, the DNA is TGTGCCAGCAGTGAAGCGGCAGGGTGGAACACTGAAGCTTTCTTT.

With respect to this clone: One end of the junction is discordant with germline, which a read error may explain. CDR3 in DNA: TGTGCCTGGAGGGCCGGGGTGCTAGCGGGAGTGGCAGATAAGCAGTATTTT. Translated, it gives CAWRAGVLAGVADKQYF. The chain links TRBV30 to TRBJ2-3; 10 positions match TRBD2. This CDR3 spans 17 amino acids. Germline CDR1 reads GTSNPN; CDR2 reads SVGIG (reference sequence).

The chain recombines TRBV5-1 with TRBJ2-3; the match to TRBD2 covers 7 bases. CDR1 and CDR2 (germline): SGHRS, YFSETQ. V trimming: 4 bases; J trimming: 0 bases; junction bases outside the gene matches: 8. The CDR3 extends over 16 amino acids. This CDR3 reads CASSAARGFSTDTQYF. As DNA, the CDR3 is TGCGCCAGCAGCGCAGCGCGGGGGTTCAGCACAGATACGCAGTATTTT.

This sequence joins TRBV9 and TRBJ2-7; the D gene is possibly TRBD2 (5 bases). From germline, CDR1 is SGDLS and CDR2 YYNGEE. Trimming pared 4 bases from V and 3 bases from J, leaving 11 bases between. The CDR3 consists of 13 residues. CDR3 DNA sequence: TGTGCCAGCAGCCACGGGGTAGTCTACGAGCAGTACTTC. It translates to CASSHGVVYEQYF.

V gene TRBV5-4 combines with J gene TRBJ2-3, with TRBD2 matching 7 bases. Trimming at V came to 0 bases and at J to 5 bases, leaving 3 bases not matched to a gene. The germline CDR1 and CDR2 sequences are SGHNT and YYREEE (reference sequence). CDR3 length equals 14 residues. The CDR3 bases are TGTGCCAGCAGCTTGGTGGGGGGGGGAGATACGCAGTATTTT. This sequence encodes CASSLVGGGDTQYF.

This rearrangement joins TRBV29-1 to TRBJ2-7, with 11 bases matching TRBD2. Per germline, CDR1 SQVTM and CDR2 ANQGSEA. V shed 6 bases and J 3 bases; nucleotides not matched to a gene: 10. The CDR3 consists of 15 residues. CDR3 DNA sequence: TGCAGCGTGGGTCTAGCGGGAGGCAGTTACTACGAGCAGTACTTC. As protein: CSVGLAGGSYYEQYF.

Concerning this clone itself: An end of the junction does not agree with germline; a read error may underlie this. V usage is TRBV30 and J usage is TRBJ2-1; no clear D gene. CDR3 length equals 9 residues. Germline CDR1 reads GTSNPN; CDR2 reads SVGIG (reference sequence). The CDR3 DNA is TGTGCCTGGAGTGCCCCCCCGGTCTTC. Its protein is CAWSAPPVF.

The V gene is TRBV11-3, the J gene TRBJ1-2; TRBD1 might be the D (5 bases). The germline gives CDR1 SGHNT, CDR2 YENEEA. CDR3 length: 13 amino acids. Trimming left V 2 bases short and J 8 bases short, with 12 bases between. Written as DNA, the CDR3 is TGTGCCAGCAGCTTAACACAGGTATCCGGCTACACCTTC. Its protein product is CASSLTQVSGYTF.

This chain joins TRBV7-9 and TRBJ1-4; no reliable D call. The CDR3 consists of 16 residues. Trimming removed 0 bases from V and 0 bases from J, with 8 bases in between. The germline CDR1 and CDR2 sequences are SEHNR and FQNEAQ (reference sequence). The CDR3 coding sequence is TGTGCCAGCAGCTTAGCGGCGGGAGCAACTAATGAAAAACTGTTTTTT. Translation: CASSLAAGATNEKLFF.

The J gene is TRBJ2-7, the V gene TRBV2, with D possibly matching TRBD2 (6 bases). The CDR3 length is 17 residues. Trimming removed 3 bases from V and 2 bases from J, with 20 bases in between. Per the germline V gene, CDR1 is SNHLY and CDR2 is FYNNEI. The chain's CDR3 is CASSDSVRDLETYEQYF. DNA for the CDR3: TGTGCCAGCAGTGATTCAGTTCGGGACTTGGAGACCTACGAGCAGTACTTC.

This sequence joins TRBV7-9 and TRBJ2-7; 8 bases line up with TRBD2. Trimming cost V 11 bases and J 2 bases; bases outside gene matches: 8. Germline-derived CDR1 and CDR2 are SEHNR and FQNEAQ (reference sequence). This CDR3 has 13 residues. The CDR3 loop is CAWREAQAYEQYF. The CDR3 region has the DNA TGTGCCTGGCGGGAGGCCCAAGCCTACGAGCAGTACTTC.

The V gene is TRBV19, the J gene TRBJ1-1, with D tentatively TRBD1 (6 bases). Germline lookup yields CDR1 LNHDA and CDR2 SQIVND (reference sequence). V was cut by 6 bases and J by 3 bases, with 8 bases left in between. The CDR3 is 12 residues long. The CDR3 bases are TGTGCCAGTAGGGACAGCGACACTGAAGCTTTCTTT. Translating it yields CASRDSDTEAFF.

This chain joins TRBV19 and TRBJ2-3, with D maybe TRBD1 (6 bases). Trimming shortened V by 10 bases and J by 1 base, and 15 bases separated the two germline ends. Germline CDR1 reads LNHDA; CDR2 reads SQIVND (reference sequence). The CDR3 has 14 amino acids. CDR3 in amino acids: CATSGAEGTDTQYF. In nucleotides, the CDR3 is TGTGCCACCTCAGGGGCCGAGGGCACAGATACGCAGTATTTT.

The V and J genes are TRBV5-1 and TRBJ2-3; the D is unclear. Germline values: CDR1 SGHRS, CDR2 YFSETQ. V lost 3 bases to trimming and J lost 2 bases, with 19 bases between them. The CDR3 has 17 amino acids. CDR3 loop: CASSSLRELDSTDTQYF. DNA of the CDR3: TGCGCCAGCAGCTCGCTGCGCGAGTTAGACTCCACAGATACGCAGTATTTT.

The chain recombines TRBV6-1 with TRBJ2-7, with 8 bases lining up with TRBD2. J was trimmed by 4 bases and V by 3 bases; bases with no gene match: 8. This CDR3 comprises 15 residues. Germline CDR1 is MNHNS and CDR2 is SASEGT. The CDR3 spells CASSDGGARDYEQYF. The CDR3 nucleotides read TGTGCCAGCAGTGACGGGGGGGCGCGAGATTACGAGCAGTACTTC.

The chain links TRBV5-1 to TRBJ2-1; the D gene is possibly TRBD2 (6 bases). V gave up 7 bases and J gave up 3 bases, with 17 bases separating them. This CDR3 is 15 amino acids long. CDR1 is SGHRS and CDR2 is YFSETQ in the germline V gene. The CDR3 here is CASFTGTPHYNEQFF. The DNA of the CDR3 is TGCGCCAGCTTTACCGGGACTCCTCACTACAATGAGCAGTTCTTC.

The chain joins TRBV6-5 to TRBJ2-5; 8 nucleotides match TRBD1. V shed 6 bases, J shed 4 bases, and the junction held 10 bases outside the gene matches. The CDR3 sequence is 15 residues long. From germline, CDR1 is MNHEY and CDR2 SVGAGI. For the CDR3, the DNA is TGTGCCAGCAGCCCAGGACAGGGCCGGGGAGAGACCCAGTACTTC. It yields the protein CASSPGQGRGETQYF.

The chain joins TRBV5-1 to TRBJ2-7, with D tentatively TRBD2 (6 bases). Trimming removed 4 bases at V and 7 bases at J, with 15 bases between. From germline, CDR1 is SGHRS and CDR2 YFSETQ. There are 13 residues in the CDR3. CDR3 in amino acids: CASSHNDAGEQYF. The CDR3 region has the DNA TGCGCCAGCAGCCATAACGATGCGGGGGAGCAGTACTTC. The complete variable domain, with remaining parts taken from reference TRBV5-1 and TRBJ2-7, reads KAGVTQTPRYLIKTRGQQVTLSCSPISGHRSVSWYQQTPGQGLQFLFEYFSETQRNKGNFPGRFSGRQFSNSRSEMNVSTLELGDSALYLCASSHNDAGEQYFGPGTRLTVT.

The gene calls are TRBV10-2 and TRBJ1-1; 11 bases are shared with TRBD1. The germline V gene has CDR1 WSHSY and CDR2 SAAADI. V gave up 1 base and J gave up 8 bases; unmatched junction bases: 3. The CDR3 is made up of 14 amino acids. The CDR3 DNA reads as TGCGCCAGCAGTGAGTTAGGACAGGGGGCCGAAGCTTTCTTT. Translating it yields CASSELGQGAEAFF.

The chain recombines TRBV6-5 with TRBJ1-2; D is uncertain. The CDR3 covers 13 residues. Between the trimmed V and J ends, which lost 4 bases and 2 bases, there was a span of 8 bases. Germline V gene sequence: CDR1 MNHEY, CDR2 SVGAGI. The CDR3 sequence: CASSLGRNYGYTF. DNA for the CDR3: TGTGCCAGCAGTTTGGGCCGAAACTATGGCTACACCTTC.

The J gene is TRBJ1-1, the V gene TRBV2, with TRBD1 matching over 8 bases. CDR3 length: 12 residues. Germline V lookup: CDR1 SNHLY, CDR2 FYNNEI. Trimming at V came to 7 bases and at J to 12 bases, leaving 10 bases not matched to a gene. The CDR3 loop is CASTYRGGITFF. The DNA of the CDR3 is TGTGCCAGCACCTACAGGGGGGGTATCACTTTCTTT. The variable domain in full, completed from reference TRBV2 and TRBJ1-1, reads EPEVTQTPSHQVTQMGQEVILRCVPISNHLYFYWYRQILGQKVEFLVSFYNNEISEKSEIFDDQFSVERPDGSNFTLKIRSTKLEDSAMYFCASTYRGGITFFGQGTRLTVV.

This chain uses TRBV9 with TRBJ1-1; 10 bases agree with TRBD1. After removal of 0 bases from V and 5 bases from J, the junction contained 10 bases not matched to a gene. There are 17 residues in the CDR3. The V gene's germline CDR1 is SGDLS and CDR2 YYNGEE. The CDR3 nucleotides are TGTGCCAGCAGCGTAGATCTGACAGGGGGCTTGGAGACTGAAGCTTTCTTT. This encodes CASSVDLTGGLETEAFF.

V is TRBV13 and J is TRBJ2-1; 7 bases line up with TRBD1. CDR3 length: 13 amino acids. Germline V gene sequence: CDR1 PRHDT, CDR2 FYEKMQ (reference sequence). Unmatched junction bases numbered 5, after V lost 5 bases and J lost 7 bases. The CDR3 nucleotides read TGTGCCAGCAGCGGCCAACAGGGGAATGAGCAGTTCTTC. This translates into CASSGQQGNEQFF.

The chain has TRBV5-1 and TRBJ2-1; a weak D match, TRBD1 (5 bases). Trimming stripped 4 bases from V and 5 bases from J, with 16 bases between. CDR3 size: 15 residues. Looked up from germline, CDR1 is SGHRS and CDR2 is YFSETQ. CDR3 DNA: TGCGCCAGCAGCAAGACAGTAGGGTCTGACAATGAGCAGTTCTTC. Its protein product is CASSKTVGSDNEQFF.

V is TRBV9 and J is TRBJ2-7; TRBD2 is a possible D gene (6 bases). This CDR3 is 14 amino acids long. In germline, CDR1 is SGDLS, CDR2 YYNGEE. V lost 0 bases to trimming and J lost 2 bases, with 9 bases between them. The CDR3 DNA follows: TGTGCCAGCAGCGTAGCGGGAGAGACCTACGAGCAGTACTTC. Translating gives CASSVAGETYEQYF.